A selection of T cell receptor beta chains follows, all from one sample in a study of blood T cells in healthy people across ages. One entry per CDR3 protein, called by TCRdb with MiXCR from the 5' RACE reads. The sample holds more than 1.4 million distinct CDR3 sequences, approximately 42% seen once. Sequencing input: blood. The source is a young woman in good health. Each CDR3 is given with its conserved first and last residue. D genes are given only for firm matches. Clone size appears in some rows only: once, few, many, or a class for an expanded clone.

CSAPLPPVSRHYGYTF,TGCAGTGCTCCTCTTCCCCCCGTTAGTCGTCACTATGGCTACACCTTC,-,TRBV20-1,TRBJ1-2,few
CASSYQPGLAPLNEQFF,TGTGCCAGCAGTTACCAACCGGGACTGGCGCCCTTAAATGAGCAGTTCTTC,-,TRBV6-2/TRBV6-3,TRBJ2-1,few
CASGEGETQYF,TGTGCCAGCGGAGAGGGGGAGACCCAGTACTTC,-,TRBV9,TRBJ2-5,-
CASSLWQGSSEVFF,TGCGCCAGCAGCTTGTGGCAGGGGAGTTCTGAAGTTTTCTTT,-,TRBV5-1,TRBJ1-1,-
CASRGGSSLRGYGYTF,TGTGCCAGCAGGGGGGGGTCCTCTCTGCGAGGCTATGGCTACACCTTC,-,TRBV12-3/TRBV12-4,TRBJ1-2,-
CASSLTPLAGNEQYF,TGCGCCAGCAGCTTGACTCCCCTAGCGGGCAATGAGCAGTACTTC,TRBD2,TRBV5-1,TRBJ2-7,-
CASSPDGRGDMGEQYF,TGCGCCAGCAGTCCTGACGGACGGGGGGACATGGGGGAGCAGTACTTC,-,TRBV4-1,TRBJ2-5,-
CASSLGLGVYNEQFF,TGTGCCAGCAGTTTGGGGCTGGGTGTTTACAATGAGCAGTTCTTC,-,TRBV12-3/TRBV12-4,TRBJ2-1,-
CASSSAQSTNEKLFF,TGCGCCAGCAGCTCGGCTCAATCAACTAATGAAAAACTGTTTTTT,-,TRBV5-1,TRBJ1-4,-
CASSFGRGAYNEQYF,TGTGCCAGCAGTTTTGGGCGGGGAGCCTACAATGAGCAGTACTTC,-,TRBV12-3/TRBV12-4,TRBJ2-7,-
CASSFPPWDEQYF,TGTGCCAGCAGCTTTCCTCCCTGGGATGAGCAGTACTTC,-,TRBV5-4,TRBJ2-5,-
CASALRSSGNYEQYF,TGTGCTAGTGCCCTGAGGTCTAGCGGGAACTACGAGCAGTACTTC,TRBD2,TRBV12-5,TRBJ2-7,-
CVISESRAETQYF,TGTGTCATCAGTGAGTCTAGGGCGGAGACCCAGTACTTC,-,TRBV10-3,TRBJ2-5,-
CASSWLANAWNEQYF,TGTGCCAGCAGCTGGCTCGCGAACGCCTGGAATGAGCAGTACTTC,-,TRBV7-9,TRBJ2-5,few
CSVTSGMSTGANVLTF,TGCAGCGTGACTAGCGGGATGAGCACTGGGGCCAACGTCCTGACTTTC,TRBD2,TRBV29-1,TRBJ2-6,few
CSVETSGYAPPSTDTQYF,TGCAGCGTTGAGACGTCGGGATATGCACCTCCTAGCACAGATACGCAGTATTTT,-,TRBV29-1,TRBJ2-3,-
CSVGMYVPNRDAFF,TGCAGCGTTGGCATGTACGTCCCAAACAGGGACGCTTTCTTT,-,TRBV29-1,TRBJ1-1,-
CSVVWGFTEAFF,TGCAGCGTTGTTTGGGGGTTCACTGAAGCTTTCTTT,-,TRBV29-1,TRBJ1-1,-
CASSYDWSDTQYF,TGTGCCAGCAGTTACGACTGGAGCGATACGCAGTATTTT,-,TRBV6-5,TRBJ2-3,-
CASSQFSLYEQYF,TGTGCCAGCAGCCAATTCTCTCTCTACGAGCAGTACTTC,-,TRBV3-1,TRBJ2-7,few
CASTPSWGPLSDSGNTIYF,TGTGCCAGCACCCCTTCCTGGGGTCCCCTCAGTGACTCTGGAAACACCATATATTTT,-,TRBV28,TRBJ1-3,-
CASSLEGRGATDTQYF,TGCGCCAGCAGCTTGGAGGGGCGGGGGGCGACAGATACGCAGTATTTT,TRBD2,TRBV5-1,TRBJ2-3,once
CASSLAVAVKTYNSPLHF,TGTGCCAGCAGCTTGGCGGTGGCAGTCAAGACCTATAATTCACCCCTCCACTTT,-,TRBV7-9,TRBJ1-6,few
CASSLESGTGSGYTF,TGTGCCAGCAGCTTAGAATCCGGGACAGGGAGTGGCTACACCTTC,TRBD1,TRBV7-9,TRBJ1-2,-
CASSIGGVQETQYF,TGTGCCAGCAGCATCGGCGGGGTGCAAGAGACCCAGTACTTC,-,TRBV9,TRBJ2-5,-
CASSLDRGGDLDEQFF,TGTGCCAGCAGCTTAGATAGGGGCGGGGACCTCGATGAGCAGTTCTTC,-,TRBV7-2,TRBJ2-1,-
CASRTGTNEKLFF,TGTGCCAGCAGGACAGGGACTAATGAAAAACTGTTTTTT,TRBD1,TRBV2,TRBJ1-4,-
CASKQTSYGYTF,TGTGCCAGCAAGCAGACGAGCTATGGCTACACCTTC,-,TRBV6-1,TRBJ1-2,-
CASSYSRTACEAFF,TGTGCCAGCAGTTACTCGAGAACCGCGTGTGAAGCTTTCTTT,-,TRBV6-6,TRBJ1-1,-
CASSLSGGVIQETQYF,TGCGCCAGCAGCTTAAGTGGGGGAGTTATTCAAGAGACCCAGTACTTC,-,TRBV5-1,TRBJ2-5,few
CASTFGGLSYNEQFF,TGTGCCAGCACCTTTGGGGGACTATCCTACAATGAGCAGTTCTTC,TRBD2,TRBV7-9,TRBJ2-1,few
CASSPGWTSGHLEQFF,TGTGCCAGCTCACCAGGGTGGACTAGCGGGCATTTGGAGCAGTTCTTC,TRBD2,TRBV18,TRBJ2-1,-
CASKRLGNTQYF,TGTGCCAGCAAGAGACTCGGAAATACGCAGTATTTT,-,TRBV6-5,TRBJ2-3,-
CSARISGKPYEQYF,TGCAGTGCTAGAATTAGCGGGAAGCCCTACGAGCAGTACTTC,TRBD2,TRBV20-1,TRBJ2-7,few
CASSPKARDRLNQPQHF,TGTGCCAGCAGCCCTAAGGCCCGGGACAGGCTTAATCAGCCCCAGCATTTT,TRBD1,TRBV7-8,TRBJ1-5,-
CASSPGTSGRLRSQYF,TGTGCCAGCAGTCCCGGGACTAGCGGGAGACTAAGGAGCCAGTACTTC,TRBD2,TRBV7-2,TRBJ2-5,-
CASSSVYGMSKEQYF,TGTGCCAGCAGCTCCGTTTACGGGATGTCTAAGGAGCAGTACTTC,-,TRBV7-2,TRBJ2-7,few
CSVGRKGSYEQYF,TGCAGCGTTGGCAGAAAAGGCTCCTACGAGCAGTACTTC,-,TRBV29-1,TRBJ2-7,few
CASSEKLADTQYF,TGTGCCAGCAGTGAAAAATTGGCAGATACGCAGTATTTT,-,TRBV6-1,TRBJ2-3,few
CASSTAGGNTIYF,TGTGCCAGCAGTACGGCAGGGGGAAACACCATATATTTT,-,TRBV25-1,TRBJ1-3,-
CASSYKPTSGFPQGTQYF,TGTGCCAGCAGTTACAAACCGACTAGCGGCTTCCCACAGGGGACCCAGTACTTC,TRBD2,TRBV6-5,TRBJ2-5,-
CASSPRNGTFF,TGTGCCAGCAGCCCACGTAATGGCACTTTCTTT,-,TRBV7-9,TRBJ1-1,-
CSARVAVGPLRDRGGYTF,TGCAGTGCTAGAGTAGCGGTGGGGCCACTACGGGATCGGGGTGGCTACACCTTC,-,TRBV20-1,TRBJ1-2,-
CASSPVVGITDTQYF,TGTGCCAGCAGCCCTGTTGTGGGGATCACAGATACGCAGTATTTT,-,TRBV6-2/TRBV6-3,TRBJ2-3,-
CTISADRDTDTQYF,TGTACCATCAGTGCTGACCGCGACACAGATACGCAGTATTTT,-,TRBV10-3,TRBJ2-3,-
CASSEPGQGLSEQYF,TGCGCCAGCAGCGAACCGGGACAGGGGCTGTCCGAGCAGTACTTC,TRBD1,TRBV4-1,TRBJ2-7,few
CASSQEDSYEQYF,TGTGCCAGCAGCCAAGAGGACTCCTACGAGCAGTACTTC,-,TRBV4-2,TRBJ2-7,many
CASSLPAGKETQYF,TGTGCCAGCAGTTTACCAGCGGGGAAAGAGACCCAGTACTTC,TRBD2,TRBV28,TRBJ2-5,-